The text below deals with one TCR beta chain. The antigen is not known. This entry belongs to a study of cytomegalovirus exposure and HLA in healthy donors. The CDR3 totals 14 residues. Germline trimming cut 4 bases from V and 9 bases from J; bases unmatched to any gene: 7. Per germline, CDR1 SGHNT and CDR2 YENEEA. It was with 60 Vbeta and 13 Jbeta primers that the PCR ran. Method: immunoSEQ multiplex PCR; TCRdb's copy keeps in-frame clones and lacks some. Here the sample spans 150,000 to 200,000 clones, roughly 80% being singletons. Study observations and caveats: Association with HLA alleles at 0.05 false discovery rate was found for around 15,000 TCR beta sequences in a later analysis. Roughly even sequencing depth across donors was the assumption behind the presence/absence analyses.

This receptor was obtained from a woman aged 45-60 years in good health and CMV-seronegative. Sample: PBMCs. The V call is TRBV11-3, the J call TRBJ2-1; 9 positions match TRBD2. The CDR3 reads CASSSAGGPGEQFF. In DNA form, the CDR3 reads TGTGCCAGCAGCTCCGCGGGGGGGCCTGGTGAGCAGTTCTTC.